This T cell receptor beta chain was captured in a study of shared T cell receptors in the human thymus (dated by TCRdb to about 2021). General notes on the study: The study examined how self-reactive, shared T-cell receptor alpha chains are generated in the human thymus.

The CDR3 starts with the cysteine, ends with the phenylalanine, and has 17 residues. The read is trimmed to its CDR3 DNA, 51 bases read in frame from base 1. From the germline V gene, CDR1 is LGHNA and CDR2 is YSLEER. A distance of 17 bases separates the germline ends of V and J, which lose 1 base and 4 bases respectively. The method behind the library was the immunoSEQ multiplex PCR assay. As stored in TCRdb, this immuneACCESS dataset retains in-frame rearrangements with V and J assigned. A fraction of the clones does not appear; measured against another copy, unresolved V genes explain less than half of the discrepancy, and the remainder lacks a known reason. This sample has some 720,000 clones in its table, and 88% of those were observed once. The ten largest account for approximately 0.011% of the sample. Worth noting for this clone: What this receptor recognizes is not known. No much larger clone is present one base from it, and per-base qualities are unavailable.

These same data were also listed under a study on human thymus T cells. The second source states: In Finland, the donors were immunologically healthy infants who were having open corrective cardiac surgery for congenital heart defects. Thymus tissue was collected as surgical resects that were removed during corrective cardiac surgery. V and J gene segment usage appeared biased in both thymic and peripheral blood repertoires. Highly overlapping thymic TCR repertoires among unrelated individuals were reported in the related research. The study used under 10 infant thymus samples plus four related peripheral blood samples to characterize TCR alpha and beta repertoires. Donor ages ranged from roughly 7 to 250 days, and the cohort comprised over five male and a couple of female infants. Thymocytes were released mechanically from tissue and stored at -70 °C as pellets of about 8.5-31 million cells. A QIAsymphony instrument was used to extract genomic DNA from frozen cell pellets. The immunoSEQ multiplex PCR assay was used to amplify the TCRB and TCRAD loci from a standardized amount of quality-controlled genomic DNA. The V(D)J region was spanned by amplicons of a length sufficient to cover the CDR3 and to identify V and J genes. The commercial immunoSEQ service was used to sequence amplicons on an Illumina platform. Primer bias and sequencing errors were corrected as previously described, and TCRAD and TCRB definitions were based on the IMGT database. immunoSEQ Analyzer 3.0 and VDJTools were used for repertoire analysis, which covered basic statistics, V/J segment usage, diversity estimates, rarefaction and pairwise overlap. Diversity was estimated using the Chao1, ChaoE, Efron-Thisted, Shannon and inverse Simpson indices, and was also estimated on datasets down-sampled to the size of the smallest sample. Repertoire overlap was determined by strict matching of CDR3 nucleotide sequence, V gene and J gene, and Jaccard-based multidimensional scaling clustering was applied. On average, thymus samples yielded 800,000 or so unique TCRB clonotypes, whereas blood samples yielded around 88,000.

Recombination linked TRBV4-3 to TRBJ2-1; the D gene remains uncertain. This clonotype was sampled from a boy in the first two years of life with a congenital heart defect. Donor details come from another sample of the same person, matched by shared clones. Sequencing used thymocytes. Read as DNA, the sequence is TGCGCCAGCAGCCAAGGTTCGGAGCCACCCCCGTACAATGAGCAGTTCTTC. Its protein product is CASSQGSEPPPYNEQFF.